This T cell receptor beta chain was recovered during a study of control samples from healthy donors and cancer patients. V was pared by 3 bases and J by 4 bases, with 9 bases of the junction left unmatched. Germline CDR1 MRHNA, CDR2 SNTAGT. The CDR3 is 17 amino acids. TCRdb's copy holds only in-frame clones and misses some; the assay was immunoSEQ multiplex PCR. The sample carries about 51,000 clones, 80% recorded once. The V and J genes are TRBV6-4 and TRBJ1-6; 7 bases match TRBD1. Sequencing was carried out using blood. This receptor was identified in a man aged 70 or older in good health. The CDR3 spells CASSEQVSGGYNSPLHF. The CDR3 region has the DNA TGTGCCAGCAGTGAACAGGTTTCAGGGGGGTATAATTCACCCCTCCACTTT.